Listed here are 30 T cell receptor beta chains from one sample, sequenced in a study of cytomegalovirus exposure and HLA in healthy donors. A multiplex PCR was run with 60 Vbeta primers and 13 Jbeta primers. The data were produced by immunoSEQ multiplex PCR, yet TCRdb's version contains in-frame clones alone and is incomplete. Counted here are about 110,000 clones, over 75% occurring once; the ten biggest clones make up approximately 3.6%. Sequences were obtained from PBMCs. The receptor set was obtained from a man between 60 and 75 years old in good health and CMV-seronegative.

The table lists this clone with a few counts. The chain is built from TRBV4-2 and TRBJ2-5, with a tentative D call TRBD2 (5 bases). The V end was cut by 4 bases, the J end by 0 bases, with 12 bases between. Germline V gives CDR1 LGHNA, CDR2 YNFKEQ. The CDR3 length is 15 residues. CDR3 DNA: TGTGCCAGCAGCCCCTCTCAGCGGAACCAAGAGACCCAGTACTTC. Its translation: CASSPSQRNQETQYF.

This clone has a single count. This chain uses TRBV19 with TRBJ1-1; 12 nucleotides line up with TRBD1. The CDR3 consists of 15 residues. V lost 3 bases and J lost 8; bases outside the gene matches: 7. Germline V gene lookup returns CDR1 LNHDA and CDR2 SQIVND (reference sequence). DNA of the CDR3: TGTGCCAGTAGTATCCGGGACAGGGGGCTATCCGAAGCTTTCTTT. Amino acid sequence: CASSIRDRGLSEAFF.

This chain joins TRBV18 and TRBJ2-1; TRBD2 is a possible D gene (6 bases). The CDR3 length is 14 residues. Trimming took 1 base from V and 7 from J, leaving 11 bases between them. CDR1 and CDR2 from the germline V gene are KGHSH and LQKENI. DNA of the CDR3: TGTGCCAGCTCACCACTTGGGGGGTATAATGAGCAGTTCTTC. Its protein product is CASSPLGGYNEQFF.

The rearrangement links TRBV7-7 to TRBJ2-5; 7 nucleotides match TRBD2. Germline V gives CDR1 SSHAT, CDR2 FNYEAQ (reference sequence). V lost 2 bases to trimming and J lost 3 bases; unmatched junction nucleotides: 3. There are 14 residues in the CDR3. The CDR3 DNA is TGTGCCAGCAGCTTAAAACTAGCGAAAGAGACCCAGTACTTC. Amino acid sequence: CASSLKLAKETQYF.

This chain connects TRBV2 to TRBJ1-1; a possible D gene is TRBD1 (5 bases). The CDR3 covers 12 residues. The germline V gene encodes CDR1 SNHLY and CDR2 FYNNEI. V dropped 6 bases and J dropped 4 bases, with 9 bases sitting between them. The CDR3 region is CASRGEGTEAFF. CDR3 DNA: TGTGCCAGCAGGGGGGAGGGCACTGAAGCTTTCTTT.

J is TRBJ1-3 and V is TRBV29-1, with D hard to call. CDR3 length: 13 amino acids. The V end was cut by 4 bases, the J end by 0 bases, with 7 bases between. Looked up from germline, CDR1 is SQVTM and CDR2 is ANQGSEA. The CDR3 here is CSVVQNSGNTIYF. The CDR3 region has the DNA TGCAGCGTTGTCCAGAACTCTGGAAACACCATATATTTT. Full variable domain (missing parts from reference TRBV29-1 and TRBJ1-3): SAVISQKPSRDICQRGTSLTIQCQVDSQVTMMFWYRQQPGQSLTLIATANQGSEATYESGFVIDKFPISRPNLTFSTLTVSNMSPEDSSIYLCSVVQNSGNTIYFGEGSWLTVV.

V and J are TRBV9 and TRBJ1-2, with D tentatively TRBD1 (6 bases). CDR3 size: 15 residues. The V and J ends lost 3 bases and 7 bases respectively, with 19 bases between them. The V gene's germline CDR1 is SGDLS and CDR2 YYNGEE. CDR3 amino acids: CASSAHTGSRPGYTF. CDR3 bases: TGTGCCAGCAGCGCACATACAGGGAGCCGTCCTGGCTACACCTTC.

The chain carries TRBV19 and TRBJ2-6, with 8 nucleotides matching TRBD1. The CDR3 contains 19 residues. J gave up 1 base and V 6 bases, and 14 bases lay outside the gene matches. CDR1 is LNHDA and CDR2 is SQIVND in the germline V gene (reference sequence). CDR3 sequence (DNA): TGTGCCAGTAGCCTCGGATGGGGACAGGTGACTTCTGGGGCCAACGTCCTGACTTTC. As protein: CASSLGWGQVTSGANVLTF.

The chain uses TRBV4-3 and TRBJ2-5, with 10 bases fitting TRBD2. Near its end, the DNA agrees better with TRBJ2-7, so the J call may be wrong. Germline CDR1 is LGHNA and CDR2 is YSLEER. The CDR3 covers 15 residues. The CDR3 region has the DNA TGCGCCAGCAGCCTTCGACTAGCGGGTTCCTACGAGCAGTACTTC. Translation: CASSLRLAGSYEQYF.

This clone turned up a few times. This chain joins TRBV2 and TRBJ2-1; possible D gene TRBD1, 5 bases. Per the germline V gene, CDR1 is SNHLY and CDR2 is FYNNEI. Trimming removed 3 bases at V and 2 bases at J, with 20 bases between. The CDR3 runs 18 residues. The CDR3 DNA sequence: TGTGCCAGCAGTGACGAGGCCTCTTGGGGCTACCCCTACAATGAGCAGTTCTTC. Its protein product is CASSDEASWGYPYNEQFF.

This clone was found a few times. The chain uses TRBV29-1 and TRBJ1-1, with D hard to call. This CDR3 comprises 11 residues. Germline CDR1 and CDR2: SQVTM and ANQGSEA. V lost 0 bases to trimming and J lost 11 bases, with 10 bases between them. Here the CDR3 DNA reads TGCAGCGTTGAAGACCCCGGGGTCGCTTTCTTT. Amino acids: CSVEDPGVAFF.

The V and J genes are TRBV9 and TRBJ1-1; tentative D call: TRBD1 (6 bases). V gave up 4 bases and J gave up 5 bases, with 18 bases separating them. CDR1 and CDR2 (germline): SGDLS, YYNGEE. The CDR3 sequence is 15 residues long. The CDR3: CASSPHGAGVTEAFF. In DNA, the CDR3 is TGTGCCAGCAGCCCCCACGGGGCAGGGGTTACTGAAGCTTTCTTT.

The J gene is TRBJ2-7, the V gene TRBV6-1; maybe TRBD2 (5 bases). The ends were cut back, 2 bases at V and 0 bases at J, with 23 bases in the middle. The CDR3 sequence is 19 residues long. Germline V gene lookup returns CDR1 MNHNS and CDR2 SASEGT. CDR3: CASSEIAELLRRSSYEQYF. For the CDR3, the DNA is TGTGCCAGCAGTGAAATAGCCGAGCTTCTTAGGAGGTCCTCCTACGAGCAGTACTTC.

The chain carries TRBV19 and TRBJ1-4; D not certain. V gave up 6 bases and J gave up 3 bases, with 17 bases separating them. Germline assignment: CDR1 LNHDA and CDR2 SQIVND (reference sequence). CDR3 length equals 16 residues. The CDR3 protein is CASRSGYPAANEKLFF. Written as DNA, the CDR3 is TGTGCCAGTAGGTCGGGGTACCCGGCAGCTAATGAAAAACTGTTTTTT.

The CDR3 loop reads CASSRGARYTGELFF. CDR3 coding DNA: TGTGCCAGCTCTCGGGGGGCGCGATATACCGGGGAGCTGTTTTTT. The gene calls are TRBV7-6 and TRBJ2-2; weak D call: TRBD2 (7 bases). Germline CDR1 reads SGHVS; CDR2 reads FNYEAQ. The V gene lost 8 bases and the J gene lost 5 bases, with 18 bases spanning the gap. CDR3 length equals 15 residues.

This chain uses TRBV9 with TRBJ2-3; 8 bases line up with TRBD2. V shed 4 bases and J 1 base; nucleotides not matched to a gene: 5. The CDR3 is 15 amino acids. The germline gives CDR1 SGDLS, CDR2 YYNGEE. CDR3 protein: CASSIGLAGTDTQYF. CDR3 bases: TGTGCCAGCAGCATCGGACTAGCAGGCACAGATACGCAGTATTTT.

This clone was observed a handful of times. The J gene is TRBJ1-4, the V gene TRBV2; D gene ambiguous. Trimming pared 6 bases from V and 5 bases from J, leaving 13 bases between. Germline lookup yields CDR1 SNHLY and CDR2 FYNNEI. The CDR3 is made up of 14 amino acids. The CDR3 region has the DNA TGTGCCAGCAGAATGGGCCTGAACAATGAAAAACTGTTTTTT. It encodes CASRMGLNNEKLFF.

The chain is built from TRBV18 and TRBJ2-5; 11 bases are a match to TRBD2. Unmatched junction bases numbered 2, after V lost 3 bases and J lost 5 bases. CDR1 is KGHSH and CDR2 is LQKENI in the germline V gene. There are 14 residues in the CDR3. CDR3 region: CASSPTSGVETQYF. Here the CDR3 DNA reads TGTGCCAGCTCACCGACTAGCGGGGTGGAGACCCAGTACTTC.

The chain carries TRBV6-1 and TRBJ1-6; a possible D gene is TRBD1 (6 bases). Looked up from germline, CDR1 is MNHNS and CDR2 is SASEGT. V was shortened by 2 bases and J by 6 bases, with 11 bases between the two germline ends. CDR3 size: 15 residues. The chain's CDR3 is CASSEYARGNSPLHF. The CDR3 coding sequence is TGTGCCAGCAGTGAATACGCCAGGGGTAATTCACCCCTCCACTTT.

V usage is TRBV7-9 and J usage is TRBJ2-5, with TRBD2 matching over 7 bases. The CDR3 runs 14 residues. J gave up 4 bases and V 5 bases, and 7 bases lay outside the gene matches. The V gene's germline CDR1 is SEHNR and CDR2 FQNEAQ (reference sequence). The CDR3: CASSVRGIVETQYF. The CDR3 coding sequence is TGTGCCAGCAGCGTGCGGGGGATTGTAGAGACCCAGTACTTC. Complete variable domain (other parts from reference TRBV7-9 and TRBJ2-5): DTGVSQNPRHKITKRGQNVTFRCDPISEHNRLYWYRQTLGQGPEFLTYFQNEAQLEKSRLLSDRFSAERPKGSFSTLEIQRTEQGDSAMYLCASSVRGIVETQYFGPGTRLLVL.

This rearrangement joins TRBV5-1 to TRBJ1-6; D uncertain. Trimming cost V 0 bases and J 9 bases, with 16 bases left between them. Germline CDR1 and CDR2: SGHRS and YFSETQ. CDR3 length equals 16 residues. The CDR3 here is CASSLAGGVLSSPLHF. CDR3 nucleotide sequence: TGCGCCAGCAGCTTGGCCGGAGGAGTTTTGTCTTCACCCCTCCACTTT.

J is TRBJ2-3 and V is TRBV5-1, with D possibly TRBD2 on 6 matching bases. The length of the CDR3 is 15 residues. Looked up from germline, CDR1 is SGHRS and CDR2 is YFSETQ. Trimming removed 4 bases from V and 7 bases from J, with 19 bases in between. The DNA for the CDR3 is TGCGCCAGCAGCGAGGAGGGGCGGAACGGGAATACGCAGTATTTT. Its protein is CASSEEGRNGNTQYF.

V and J are TRBV7-6 and TRBJ2-5, with 7 nucleotides matching TRBD1. The CDR3 has 14 residues. Per germline, CDR1 SGHVS and CDR2 FNYEAQ. Trimming took 1 base from V and 11 from J; bases not matched to a gene: 10. The CDR3 is CASSLEGTTGEQYF. CDR3 nucleotide sequence: TGTGCCAGCAGCTTAGAGGGGACCACAGGGGAGCAGTACTTC.

About this clone itself: An end of the junction differs from the germline gene, which may be a read error. The chain couples TRBV19 to TRBJ1-1; 8 bases line up with TRBD1. The CDR3 sequence is 12 residues long. Germline CDR1 is LNHDA and CDR2 is SQIVND (reference sequence). This CDR3 is CASSIRGRDPFF. CDR3 in DNA: TGTGCCAGTAGTATCAGGGGGCGCGATCCCTTTTTT.

The V and J genes are TRBV5-1 and TRBJ1-4; possibly TRBD1 for D (6 bases). CDR3 length: 14 residues. Trimming removed 3 bases at V and 8 bases at J, with 14 bases between. Germline loops: CDR1 SGHRS, CDR2 YFSETQ. CDR3 coding DNA: TGCGCCAGCAGCTCGGGGGGGCACGGAGAAAAACTGTTTTTT. Its translation: CASSSGGHGEKLFF.

The chain uses TRBV4-2 and TRBJ2-1, with D possibly being TRBD1 (6 bases). CDR1 is LGHNA and CDR2 is YNFKEQ in the germline V gene. The CDR3 has 17 amino acids. The ends were cut back, 2 bases at V and 0 bases at J, with 14 bases in the middle. CDR3 coding DNA: TGTGCCAGCAGCCAACCGCAGGGGTCCAACTCCTACAATGAGCAGTTCTTC. Amino acids: CASSQPQGSNSYNEQFF.

This chain uses TRBV5-1 with TRBJ2-2; D ambiguous. The CDR3 has 14 amino acids. CDR1 and CDR2 (germline): SGHRS, YFSETQ. V lost 4 bases and J lost 4, with 11 bases in between. Here the CDR3 reads CASSRLIATGELFF. Here the CDR3 DNA reads TGCGCCAGCAGCCGGTTGATTGCCACCGGGGAGCTGTTTTTT.

This clone was seen a few times. J is TRBJ1-2 and V is TRBV28; D is undetermined. The germline gives CDR1 MDHEN, CDR2 SYDVKM. With 6 bases removed from V and 5 bases from J, the gap between germline ends came to 7 bases. This CDR3 region has 11 residues. The CDR3 sequence: CASSPAYGYTF. The DNA of the CDR3 is TGTGCCAGCAGCCCTGCGTATGGCTACACCTTC.

The chain couples TRBV28 to TRBJ2-1, with D possibly matching TRBD1 (8 bases). Germline CDR1 reads MDHEN; CDR2 reads SYDVKM. CDR3 length: 16 amino acids. Trimming removed 6 bases from V and 1 base from J, with 16 bases in between. The CDR3 sequence is CASSRGGQVSYNEQFF. CDR3 DNA sequence: TGTGCCAGCAGCCGCGGGGGACAGGTGTCCTACAATGAGCAGTTCTTC.

The chain has TRBV30 and TRBJ2-3; unclear D gene. The CDR3 has 14 residues. CDR1 and CDR2 from the germline V gene are GTSNPN and SVGIG (reference sequence). Between the trimmed V and J ends, which lost 0 bases and 2 bases, there was a span of 9 bases. The CDR3 protein is CAWSVAVYTDTQYF. The CDR3 DNA sequence: TGTGCCTGGAGTGTGGCGGTTTACACAGATACGCAGTATTTT. The full variable domain, in which reference TRBV30 and TRBJ2-3 provide the parts outside the CDR3, is SQTIHQWPATLVQPVGSPLSLECTVEGTSNPNLYWYRQAAGRGLQLLFYSVGIGQISSEVPQNLSASRPQDRQFILSSKKLLLSDSGFYLCAWSVAVYTDTQYFGPGTRLTVL.